This T cell receptor (beta chain) came from a study of cytomegalovirus exposure and HLA in healthy donors. This clone was picked up one time. Its antigen remains unknown. General observations from the study: TCR beta sequences numbering roughly 16,000 were associated with HLA alleles at 0.05 false discovery rate in a later analysis.

Amplification used 60 Vbeta primers and 13 Jbeta primers. The repertoire was sequenced with immunoSEQ multiplex PCR; TCRdb's copy has only in-frame clones and lacks some. This sample has 100,000 to 150,000 clones, with around 80% found just once. The source is a female donor in good health and CMV-seronegative. The sample comprised PBMCs.

In DNA form, the CDR3 reads TGTGCCAGCAGCTTGAGTATCGGTGTCAGCACAGATACGCAGTATTTT. Its translation is CASSLSIGVSTDTQYF. V and J are TRBV7-8 and TRBJ2-3; D is undetermined. The germline V and J ends were trimmed by 3 bases and 0 bases, with 13 bases remaining between them. Germline CDR1 and CDR2: SGHVS and FQNEAQ. CDR3 size: 16 residues.